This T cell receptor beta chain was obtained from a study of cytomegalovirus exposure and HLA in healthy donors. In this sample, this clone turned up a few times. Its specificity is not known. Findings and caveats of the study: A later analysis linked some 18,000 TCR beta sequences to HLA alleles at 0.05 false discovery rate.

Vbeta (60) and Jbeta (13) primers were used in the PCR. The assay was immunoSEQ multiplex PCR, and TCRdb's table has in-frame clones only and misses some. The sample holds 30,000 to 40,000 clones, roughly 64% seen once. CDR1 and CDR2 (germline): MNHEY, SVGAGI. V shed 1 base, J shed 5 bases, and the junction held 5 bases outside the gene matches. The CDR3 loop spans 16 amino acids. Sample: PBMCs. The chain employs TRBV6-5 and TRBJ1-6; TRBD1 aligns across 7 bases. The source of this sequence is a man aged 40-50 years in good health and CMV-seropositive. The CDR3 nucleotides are TGTGCCAGCAGTTACTTGGTCGGGACAGATAATTCACCCCTCCACTTT. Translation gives CASSYLVGTDNSPLHF.